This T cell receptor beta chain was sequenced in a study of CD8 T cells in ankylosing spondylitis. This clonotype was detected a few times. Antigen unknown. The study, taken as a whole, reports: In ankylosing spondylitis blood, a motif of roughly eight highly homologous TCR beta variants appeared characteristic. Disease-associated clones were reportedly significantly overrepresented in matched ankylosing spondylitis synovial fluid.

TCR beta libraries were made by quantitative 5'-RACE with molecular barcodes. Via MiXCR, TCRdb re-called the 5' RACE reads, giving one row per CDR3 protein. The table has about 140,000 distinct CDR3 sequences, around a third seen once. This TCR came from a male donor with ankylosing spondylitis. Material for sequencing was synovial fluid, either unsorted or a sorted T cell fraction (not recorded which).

CDR3 amino acids: CASNSDRGYEQYF. The CDR3 nucleotides read TGCGCCAGCAATTCGGACAGGGGTTACGAGCAGTACTTC. The chain joins TRBV5-1 to TRBJ2-7, with 9 positions matching TRBD1. Trimming took 6 bases from V and 4 from J; bases not matched to a gene: 5. CDR3 size: 13 residues. CDR1 SGHRS and CDR2 YFSETQ come from the germline V gene.